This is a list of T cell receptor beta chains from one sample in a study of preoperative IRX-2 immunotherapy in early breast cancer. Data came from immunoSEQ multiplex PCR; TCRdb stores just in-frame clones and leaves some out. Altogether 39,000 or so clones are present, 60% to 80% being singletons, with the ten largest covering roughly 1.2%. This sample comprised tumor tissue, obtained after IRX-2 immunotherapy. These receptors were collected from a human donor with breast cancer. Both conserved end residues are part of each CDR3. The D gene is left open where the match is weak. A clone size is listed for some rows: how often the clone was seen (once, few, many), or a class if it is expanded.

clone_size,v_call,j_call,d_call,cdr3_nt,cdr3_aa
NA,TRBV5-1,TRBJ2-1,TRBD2,TGCGCCAGCAGCCAGAGACTAGCTAACGATGAGCAGTTCTTC,CASSQRLANDEQFF
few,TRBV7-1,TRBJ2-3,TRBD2,TGTGCCAGCAGCTTGGGACTAGCGGGAGCAGATACGCAGTATTTT,CASSLGLAGADTQYF
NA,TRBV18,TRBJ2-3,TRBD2,TGTGCCAGCTCACCAATCCCTGGGGATAGCGGGAGAAGAAATACGCAGTATTTT,CASSPIPGDSGRRNTQYF
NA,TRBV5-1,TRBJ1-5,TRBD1,TGCGCCAGCAGCTTGAGGCCAGGGGGTTATCAGCCCCAGCATTTT,CASSLRPGGYQPQHF
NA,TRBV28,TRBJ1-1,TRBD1,TGTGCCAGCAGGGTCGACAGGGCCCTTGGTGCTGAAGCTTTCTTT,CASRVDRALGAEAFF
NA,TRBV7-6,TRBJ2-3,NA,TGTGCCAGCAGCTCCTATACGCGCCAGGGTCTCGGCACAGATACGCAGTATTTT,CASSSYTRQGLGTDTQYF
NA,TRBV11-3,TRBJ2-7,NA,TGTGCCAGCAGCGCGGGACGAGTTAGCTACGAGCAGTACTTC,CASSAGRVSYEQYF
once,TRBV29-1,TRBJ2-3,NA,TGCAGCGTTTCTGCGACTACCACAGATACGCAGTATTTT,CSVSATTTDTQYF
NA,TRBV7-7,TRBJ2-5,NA,TGTGCCAGCAGCTCCCGTCTCCTCCGGCTCCAAGAGACCCAGTACTTC,CASSSRLLRLQETQYF
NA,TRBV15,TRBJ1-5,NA,TGTGCCACCAGCAGCCCCAGTGTAGCGTTGGGGAACCGGAATCAGCCCCAGCATTTT,CATSSPSVALGNRNQPQHF
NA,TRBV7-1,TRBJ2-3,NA,TGTGCCAGCAGCTTCACGGGCGGCGATACGCAGTATTTT,CASSFTGGDTQYF
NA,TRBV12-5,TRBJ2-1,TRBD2,TGTGCCAGCACCCTCGCGGGGGACCACAATGAGCAGTTCTTC,CASTLAGDHNEQFF
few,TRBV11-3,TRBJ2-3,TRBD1,TGTGCCAGCAGCCATGGACAGGGGGTTGTCGGCACAGATACGCAGTATTTT,CASSHGQGVVGTDTQYF
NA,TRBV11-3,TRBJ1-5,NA,TGTGCCAGCAGCCCATTTGGTAGCAATCAGCCCCAGCATTTT,CASSPFGSNQPQHF
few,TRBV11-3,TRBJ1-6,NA,TGTGCCAGCAGGACTTGGGGGGGCCAGTCACCCCTCCACTTT,CASRTWGGQSPLHF
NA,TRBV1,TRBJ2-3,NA,TGCGCCAGCAGCCAAGAAGGGGGCAGGATCACAGATACGCAGTATTTT,CASSQEGGRITDTQYF
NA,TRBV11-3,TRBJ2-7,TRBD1,TGTGCCAGCAGCACCACGGGACAGGGGGCATGGGAGCAGTACTTC,CASSTTGQGAWEQYF
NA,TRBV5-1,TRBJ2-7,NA,TGCGCCAGCAGTGAAACAGGGTTCTCCTACGAGCAGTACTTC,CASSETGFSYEQYF
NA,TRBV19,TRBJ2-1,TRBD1,TGTGCCAGTAGGGACAGGGGAAGCGATGAGCAGTTCTTC,CASRDRGSDEQFF
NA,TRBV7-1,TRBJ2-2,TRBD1,TGTGCCAGCAGCCCCGGACAGGGGGGCACCGGGGAGCTGTTTTTT,CASSPGQGGTGELFF
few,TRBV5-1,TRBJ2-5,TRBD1,TGCGCCAGCAGCTCGGGACAGGGCTACCTCCGGGAGACCCAGTACTTC,CASSSGQGYLRETQYF
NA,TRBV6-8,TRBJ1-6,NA,TGTGCCAGCAGCCCCTGGAGGGGCGGTTCACCCCTCCACTTT,CASSPWRGGSPLHF
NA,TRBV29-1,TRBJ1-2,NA,TGCAGCGCTAACCTGGGTCTTAGTGGCTACACCTTC,CSANLGLSGYTF
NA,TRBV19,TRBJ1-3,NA,TGTGCCAGTAGTCCCGTTGACGTAACCTCTGGAAACACCATATATTTT,CASSPVDVTSGNTIYF
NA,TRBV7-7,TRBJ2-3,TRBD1,TGTGCCAGCAGCTTACGGACAGGGGGCGCAGATACGCAGTATTTT,CASSLRTGGADTQYF
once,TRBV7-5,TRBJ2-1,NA,TGTGCCAGCATCCTCCGGGACCGCTCCTACAATGAGCAGTTCTTC,CASILRDRSYNEQFF
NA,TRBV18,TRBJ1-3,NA,TGTGCCAGCTCACCGCGGGGAGGCTCTTCTGGAAACACCATATATTTT,CASSPRGGSSGNTIYF